Each of the 13 T cell receptor beta chains below was sequenced from the same sample in a study of blood T cell repertoires in COVID-19. This table comes from immunoSEQ multiplex PCR, and its TCRdb copy is limited to in-frame clones, with some not included. Among 180,000 or so clones listed, more than 75% were seen once. The specimen was PBMCs or T cells enriched from blood (not recorded which). These receptors all come from a human donor with acute COVID-19. The donor label of this sample is uncertain.

The rearrangement uses TRBV6-5 and TRBJ2-7; TRBD1 matches 9 bases. Germline CDR1 is MNHEY and CDR2 is SVGAGI. The ends lost 4 bases at V and 1 base at J; junction bases unmatched: 5. This CDR3 is built from 15 residues. The DNA of the CDR3 is TGTGCCAGCAGTTCCATGGACAGGGGATCCTACGAGCAGTACTTC. It encodes CASSSMDRGSYEQYF.

The V and J genes are TRBV4-1 and TRBJ2-1; D is uncertain. V dropped 1 base and J dropped 8 bases, with 9 bases sitting between them. The V gene's germline CDR1 is MGHRA and CDR2 YSYEKL. The CDR3 has 13 amino acids. CDR3 bases: TGCGCCAGCAGCCAAGGCCTAGGTTATGAGCAGTTCTTC. Its translation is CASSQGLGYEQFF.

The V and J genes are TRBV13 and TRBJ2-1; D is unresolved. Germline V gene sequence: CDR1 PRHDT, CDR2 FYEKMQ (reference sequence). The CDR3 runs to 11 residues. V was shortened by 2 bases and J by 8 bases, with 4 bases between the two germline ends. The DNA of the CDR3 is TGTGCCAGCAGCTTATATCATGAGCAGTTCTTC. It specifies CASSLYHEQFF.

V usage is TRBV5-1 and J usage is TRBJ1-2; perhaps TRBD1 as D (6 bases). There are 14 residues in the CDR3. The V and J ends lost 0 bases and 8 bases respectively, with 14 bases between them. Germline V lookup: CDR1 SGHRS, CDR2 YFSETQ. For the CDR3, the DNA is TGCGCCAGCAGCTTGGCAGGCAGGGGTGACGGCTACACCTTC. As protein: CASSLAGRGDGYTF.

V and J are TRBV30 and TRBJ2-2; D is undetermined. The CDR3 runs to 11 residues. V was clipped by 6 bases and J by 1 base, with 3 bases between them. The germline V gene has CDR1 GTSNPN and CDR2 SVGIG (reference sequence). The CDR3 loop reads CACGNTGELFF. DNA of the CDR3: TGTGCCTGCGGGAACACCGGGGAGCTGTTTTTT. Together with reference TRBV30 and TRBJ2-2, the CDR3 gives the full variable domain: SQTIHQWPATLVQPVGSPLSLECTVEGTSNPNLYWYRQAAGRGLQLLFYSVGIGQISSEVPQNLSASRPQDRQFILSSKKLLLSDSGFYLCACGNTGELFFGEGSRLTVL.

The V gene is TRBV24-1, the J gene TRBJ2-5; 10 nucleotides match TRBD1. CDR1 KGHDR and CDR2 SFDVKD come from the germline V gene. J was trimmed by 5 bases and V by 9 bases; bases with no gene match: 11. The CDR3 is 15 amino acids. CDR3 coding DNA: TGTGCCACCGGGCGAACCGGGACAGGGGTGGAGACCCAGTACTTC. Protein product: CATGRTGTGVETQYF.

This clone was picked up one time. The chain has TRBV5-1 and TRBJ1-1, with D possibly matching TRBD1 (5 bases). Germline values: CDR1 SGHRS, CDR2 YFSETQ. V was cut by 4 bases and J by 3 bases, with 7 bases left in between. CDR3 length: 12 amino acids. The CDR3 coding sequence is TGCGCCAGCAGCGCGGGGGACACTGAAGCTTTCTTT. Its translation: CASSAGDTEAFF.

The genes are TRBV30 and TRBJ1-6, with D uncertain. Per germline, CDR1 GTSNPN and CDR2 SVGIG (reference sequence). This CDR3 has 13 amino acids. Between the trimmed V and J ends, which lost 7 bases and 7 bases, there was a span of 14 bases. The CDR3, as DNA: TGTGCCTCTTCACGTGGCGGGAATTCACCCCTCCACTTT. Its protein product is CASSRGGNSPLHF.

J is TRBJ2-1 and V is TRBV5-6; 8 nucleotides match TRBD1. V gave up 1 base and J gave up 2 bases; unmatched junction bases: 5. CDR1 SGHDT and CDR2 YYEEEE come from the germline V gene. This CDR3 is 16 amino acids long. As DNA, the CDR3 is TGTGCCAGCAGCTTGAATGGCAGGGGGCCCTACAATGAGCAGTTCTTC. This encodes CASSLNGRGPYNEQFF.

The chain employs TRBV3-1 (or the pseudogene TRBV3-2) and TRBJ1-5; TRBD1 matches 11 bases. CDR1 is LGHDT and CDR2 is YNNKEL in the germline V gene (reference sequence). V lost 4 bases to trimming and J lost 8 bases; unmatched junction nucleotides: 4. The CDR3 extends over 14 amino acids. This chain's CDR3 is CASSLGTGGEPQHF. The CDR3 region has the DNA TGTGCCAGCAGCCTGGGGACAGGGGGGGAGCCCCAGCATTTT.

The chain carries TRBV5-4 and TRBJ2-7; 9 bases agree with TRBD1. The CDR3 covers 13 residues. Germline V gene sequence: CDR1 SGHNT, CDR2 YYREEE (reference sequence). After removal of 4 bases from V and 7 bases from J, the junction contained 6 bases not matched to a gene. The DNA for the CDR3 is TGTGCCAGCAGCCTACAGGGGGCGGAGGAGCAGTACTTC. Amino acid sequence: CASSLQGAEEQYF.

The chain combines TRBV28 with TRBJ1-1; D is ambiguous. The germline V gene has CDR1 MDHEN and CDR2 SYDVKM. The CDR3 sequence is 11 residues long. V was clipped by 8 bases and J by 5 bases, with 9 bases between them. The CDR3 bases are TGTGCCAGCGGGCAGAAAACTGAAGCTTTCTTT. Amino acid sequence: CASGQKTEAFF.

V gene TRBV7-2 combines with J gene TRBJ1-3; no clear D gene. The CDR3 is 13 amino acids. Germline V gene lookup returns CDR1 SGHTA and CDR2 FQGNSA. Trimming removed 1 base at V and 4 bases at J, with 5 bases between. CDR3 residues: CASSLGQGNTIYF. The CDR3 DNA reads as TGTGCCAGCAGCTTAGGCCAGGGAAACACCATATATTTT.